The clone carrying this TCR delta chain occurred a few times. This likely came from a read error, as a far larger clone is one base away. Other nucleotide sequences from this sample produce the same CDR3. This entry is derived from a study of gamma-delta T cells after stem cell transplantation. TCRdb redid the clone calls on the RT-PCR reads with CATT. In the table there are some 2,100 delta-chain clones, 3% of which are singletons. Looked up from germline, CDR1 is GEAIGNYY and CDR2 is EKD. V shed 2 bases and J shed 6 bases, with 27 bases lying between them. The CDR3 runs 18 residues. The V and J genes are TRDV2 and TRDJ1, with D tentatively TRDD2 or TRDD3 (9 bases each). The receptor comes from a human donor. It is not recorded whose cells these are; they may come from a transplant donor. The sequenced sample was gamma-delta T cells. The CDR3 loop is CACDSLPTSGGSGHKLIF. The CDR3 DNA sequence: TGTGCCTGTGACAGCCTTCCTACTTCTGGGGGATCTGGTCATAAACTCATCTTT.